This T cell receptor beta chain was identified during a study of blood T cell repertoires in COVID-19. Clones were read by immunoSEQ multiplex PCR, and TCRdb kept only the in-frame ones, dropping some. There are hundreds of thousands of clones in the sample; 75% to 90% occur only once, and roughly 5% lies in the top ten. From germline, CDR1 is SGHRS and CDR2 YFSETQ. This CDR3 spans 12 amino acids. Germline trimming cut 0 bases from V and 15 bases from J; bases unmatched to any gene: 6. The origin of this receptor is a man between 60 and 70 years old who had recovered from COVID-19. The chain employs TRBV5-1 and TRBJ2-1; 7 bases agree with TRBD1. Sequenced input: PBMCs or T cells enriched from blood (not recorded which). The CDR3 nucleotides read TGCGCCAGCAGCTTGGCCGTGACAGGGCTGTTCTTC. Translating gives CASSLAVTGLFF.